The 15 T cell receptor beta chains below come from one sample, sequenced in a study of T cells in Graves' hyperthyroidism and ophthalmopathy. Amplification of TCR beta CDR3 regions used RNA as the template. The study used the HTBI primer set for a first-round RT-PCR of the TCR CDR3. TCRdb recomputed calls from the multiplex PCR reads with MiXCR, one row per CDR3 protein. Altogether hundreds of thousands of distinct CDR3 sequences are present, 20% to 25% being singletons, with the ten largest covering 73%. The sample taken for sequencing was blood. The origin of the receptors is a man aged 50-59 years with Graves' hyperthyroidism.

V usage is TRBV18 and J usage is TRBJ2-7, with 7 bases aligning to TRBD1. The V and J ends lost 2 bases and 3 bases, in that order; junction bases with no gene match: 7. Germline-derived CDR1 and CDR2 are KGHSH and LQKENI. This CDR3 has 15 residues. CDR3 sequence reads: CASSPEPTGYYEQYF. The CDR3, as DNA: TGTGCCAGCTCACCAGAGCCGACAGGGTACTACGAGCAGTACTTC.

This clonotype was picked up many times. The J gene is TRBJ2-7, the V gene TRBV11-2; D perhaps matches TRBD2 (6 bases). Trimming took 5 bases from V and 3 from J, leaving 20 bases between them. CDR1 SGHAT and CDR2 FQNNGV come from the germline V gene. The CDR3 loop spans 16 amino acids. CDR3 protein: CASSHPGWRGNYEQYF. CDR3 DNA: TGTGCCAGCAGCCACCCGGGGTGGCGGGGTAACTACGAGCAGTACTTC.

This clonotype was counted ten times or more. The chain combines TRBV12-3 or TRBV12-4 with TRBJ2-7, with TRBD1 identical over 10 bases. J gave up 5 bases and V 3 bases, and 4 bases lay outside the gene matches. The CDR3 runs 14 residues. The CDR3 DNA reads TGTGCCAGCAGTTTCACGGACAGGGGGAACGAGCAGTACTTC. Amino acids: CASSFTDRGNEQYF.

This clonotype was seen a handful of times. The genes are TRBV10-1 and TRBJ2-1; D unclear. CDR1 is WNHNN, CDR2 SYGVQD, per germline (reference sequence). The V and J ends lost 3 bases and 16 bases respectively, with 7 bases between them. The CDR3 totals 9 residues. The CDR3 reads CASSDYSFF. CDR3 sequence (DNA): TGCGCCAGCAGTGATTACTCATTCTTC.

This clonotype occurred a few times. The gene calls are TRBV7-9 and TRBJ2-1; perhaps D is TRBD1 or TRBD2 (5 bases each). Germline values: CDR1 SEHNR, CDR2 FQNEAQ (reference sequence). The V gene lost 4 bases and the J gene lost 4 bases, with 20 bases spanning the gap. CDR3 size: 17 residues. The CDR3 DNA is TGTGCCAGCAGCTACCCCGGTCAGAGGGGAAGATACAATGAGCAGTTCTTC. This codes for CASSYPGQRGRYNEQFF.

This clonotype was seen more than once but under ten times. The chain combines TRBV19 with TRBJ2-5; either TRBD1 or TRBD2 may supply D (5 bases each). Germline V gene lookup returns CDR1 LNHDA and CDR2 SQIVND (reference sequence). The CDR3 length is 13 residues. Trimming left V 6 bases short and J 3 bases short, with 11 bases between. The CDR3 loop is CASRNGGEETQYF. CDR3 in DNA: TGTGCCAGTAGAAATGGGGGTGAAGAGACCCAGTACTTC.

The rearrangement joins TRBV19 to TRBJ2-7; D may be TRBD1 (6 bases). Germline V CDR1 and CDR2: LNHDA, SQIVND (reference sequence). CDR3 length: 17 residues. V was shortened by 4 bases and J by 0 bases, with 19 bases between the two germline ends. The CDR3 reads CASSTAESRTDSYEQYF. DNA for the CDR3: TGTGCCAGTAGTACAGCAGAGAGTAGGACAGACTCCTACGAGCAGTACTTC.

This clonotype occurred a few times. The genes are TRBV29-1 and TRBJ2-5; D call uncertain. Germline loops: CDR1 SQVTM, CDR2 ANQGSEA. V lost 6 bases to trimming and J lost 0 bases, with 5 bases between them. The CDR3 runs 11 residues. The chain's CDR3 is CSVEYQETQYF. CDR3 in DNA: TGCAGCGTCGAATACCAAGAGACCCAGTACTTC.

The chain carries TRBV7-2 and TRBJ2-5; D could derive from TRBD1 or TRBD2 (5 bases each). The CDR3 loop spans 13 amino acids. Germline CDR1 reads SGHTA; CDR2 reads FQGNSA. The germline V and J ends were trimmed by 7 bases and 4 bases, with 13 bases remaining between them. The CDR3 is CASMRGILETQYF. In DNA form, the CDR3 reads TGTGCCAGCATGAGGGGAATTTTAGAGACCCAGTACTTC.

For this clonotype: Possible read error: a much larger clone is one base away. The chain is built from TRBV5-1 and TRBJ2-5, with TRBD1 matching over 9 bases. Germline V lookup: CDR1 SGHRS, CDR2 YFSETQ. This CDR3 is built from 14 residues. CDR3 region: CASSMGQGEEAQYF. As DNA, the CDR3 is TGCGCCAGCAGTATGGGACAGGGCGAAGAGGCCCAGTACTTC.

The chain links TRBV5-1 to TRBJ1-2; no definite D call. Per the germline V gene, CDR1 is SGHRS and CDR2 is YFSETQ. The CDR3 covers 14 residues. Trimming left V 3 bases short and J 4 bases short, with 13 bases between. CDR3 in amino acids: CASSSGRVGYGYTF. For the CDR3, the DNA is TGCGCCAGCAGCTCTGGGCGAGTTGGCTATGGCTACACCTTC. Based on the CDR3 plus reference TRBV5-1 and TRBJ1-2, the full variable domain is KAGVTQTPRYLIKTRGQQVTLSCSPISGHRSVSWYQQTPGQGLQFLFEYFSETQRNKGNFPGRFSGRQFSNSRSEMNVSTLELGDSALYLCASSSGRVGYGYTFGSGTRLTVV.

Ten or more counts support this clonotype. DNA for the CDR3: TGTGCCATCAGTGTCGGTCAGCAAGAGACCCAGTACTTC. It is translated as CAISVGQQETQYF. The chain uses TRBV10-3 and TRBJ2-5; no reliable D call. CDR1 and CDR2 (germline): ENHRY, SYGVKD. Deletions cut 4 bases from V and 2 bases from J, with 8 bases between. CDR3 length: 13 residues.

The chain is built from TRBV20-1 and TRBJ1-6; D is unresolved. CDR3 size: 14 residues. Germline CDR1 is DFQATT and CDR2 is SNEGSKA (reference sequence). V dropped 0 bases and J dropped 8 bases, with 11 bases sitting between them. CDR3 sequence reads: CSAREPGRYSPLHF. For the CDR3, the DNA is TGCAGTGCTAGAGAGCCGGGGAGGTATTCACCCCTCCACTTT.

This clonotype was recorded only once. V usage is TRBV25-1 and J usage is TRBJ2-5, with D tentatively TRBD2 (5 bases). Germline loops: CDR1 MGHDK, CDR2 SYGVNS. Trimming took 1 base from V and 6 from J, leaving 9 bases between them. The CDR3 extends over 13 amino acids. The CDR3 spells CASSESGVKTQYF. CDR3 coding DNA: TGTGCCAGCAGTGAATCCGGGGTTAAGACCCAGTACTTC.

Ten or more counts support this clonotype. This chain connects TRBV7-9 to TRBJ2-1, with D possibly TRBD1 on 6 matching bases. Germline V gene sequence: CDR1 SEHNR, CDR2 FQNEAQ (reference sequence). This CDR3 has 15 amino acids. Trimming took 5 bases from V and 6 from J, leaving 17 bases between them. The CDR3 spells CASSPQGLNGNEQFF. For the CDR3, the DNA is TGTGCCAGCAGCCCACAGGGCCTTAATGGCAATGAGCAGTTCTTC. The full variable domain, in which reference TRBV7-9 and TRBJ2-1 provide the parts outside the CDR3, is DTGVSQNPRHKITKRGQNVTFRCDPISEHNRLYWYRQTLGQGPEFLTYFQNEAQLEKSRLLSDRFSAERPKGSFSTLEIQRTEQGDSAMYLCASSPQGLNGNEQFFGPGTRLTVL.